Each of the 14 T cell receptor beta chains below was sequenced from the same sample in a study of blood T cell repertoires in COVID-19. Method: immunoSEQ multiplex PCR; TCRdb's copy keeps in-frame clones and lacks some. The table lists 110,000 or so clones, 75% to 90% of them singletons. Sequencing used peripheral blood. These receptors came from a woman aged 50 to 60 with acute or convalescent COVID-19.

This clone has a single count. J is TRBJ1-2 and V is TRBV5-6; TRBD1 matches at 7 bases. The V gene end was trimmed by 0 bases and the J gene end by 5 bases; junction bases not matched to a gene: 4. Germline loops: CDR1 SGHDT, CDR2 YYEEEE. The CDR3 consists of 14 residues. CDR3 residues: CASSLVGTEYGYTF. In nucleotides, the CDR3 is TGTGCCAGCAGCTTGGTGGGGACAGAATATGGCTACACCTTC.

The CDR3 region is CASSDRAIGMNTEAFF. The CDR3 region has the DNA TGTGCCAGCAGTGACAGGGCAATCGGTATGAACACTGAAGCTTTCTTT. The V call is TRBV28, the J call TRBJ1-1; 7 bases align to TRBD1. This CDR3 has 16 amino acids. Germline CDR1 MDHEN, CDR2 SYDVKM. Germline trimming cut 5 bases from V and 0 bases from J; bases unmatched to any gene: 9.

This chain links TRBV6-5 with TRBJ1-5; D is unclear. The CDR3 is made up of 13 amino acids. Germline CDR1 reads MNHEY; CDR2 reads SVGAGI. Trimming left V 8 bases short and J 6 bases short, with 14 bases between. CDR3 protein: CASGPLVGQPQHF. The CDR3 DNA reads as TGTGCCAGCGGGCCTTTGGTGGGTCAGCCCCAGCATTTT.

The J gene is TRBJ1-4, the V gene TRBV29-1; no clear D. The ends were cut back, 5 bases at V and 13 bases at J, with 14 bases in the middle. Germline V gene data show CDR1 as SQVTM and CDR2 as ANQGSEA. This CDR3 contains 11 residues. The CDR3 loop is CSVRESYILFF. The CDR3 nucleotides are TGCAGCGTTCGGGAGTCATACATACTGTTTTTT.

This sequence joins TRBV12-3 or TRBV12-4 and TRBJ1-5, with D hard to call. The CDR3 consists of 12 residues. Trimming shortened V by 2 bases and J by 6 bases, and 5 bases separated the two germline ends. CDR3 bases: TGTGCCAGCAGTTTACCCGGTCAGCCCCAGCATTTT. Its translation is CASSLPGQPQHF.

The chain couples TRBV9 to TRBJ1-6, with TRBD1 as a possible D gene (6 bases). V lost 3 bases, J lost 9 bases, and 19 bases lay in between. This CDR3 spans 16 amino acids. Per germline, CDR1 SGDLS and CDR2 YYNGEE. This CDR3 reads CASSGFGTPGSSPLHF. CDR3 DNA sequence: TGTGCCAGCAGCGGCTTCGGGACACCCGGAAGTTCACCCCTCCACTTT.

This chain uses TRBV12-5 with TRBJ1-2; TRBD1 aligns across 8 bases. Germline CDR1 is LGHNT and CDR2 is FRNRAP. V was pared by 2 bases and J by 4 bases, with 6 bases of the junction left unmatched. CDR3 length: 15 amino acids. Here the CDR3 DNA reads TGTGCTAGTGGTTTGTCAAACACAGGGGGCTATGGCTACACCTTC. Translated: CASGLSNTGGYGYTF.

This chain uses TRBV6-5 with TRBJ2-1; 13 bases are a match to TRBD2. V lost 6 bases, J lost 15 bases, and 8 bases stayed unmatched. There are 13 residues in the CDR3. Germline CDR1 reads MNHEY; CDR2 reads SVGAGI. The chain's CDR3 is CASSGLAGVNWFF. In DNA form, the CDR3 reads TGTGCCAGCAGCGGACTAGCGGGAGTGAATTGGTTCTTC.

The gene calls are TRBV7-2 and TRBJ1-2; D might be TRBD1 (6 bases). V was shortened by 5 bases and J by 8 bases, with 12 bases between the two germline ends. The CDR3 has 12 residues. Germline loops: CDR1 SGHTA, CDR2 FQGNSA. The CDR3 loop is CASSEQGFGYTF. The CDR3 nucleotides are TGTGCCAGCAGCGAGCAGGGGTTCGGCTACACCTTC.

This chain joins TRBV29-1 and TRBJ1-1, with D hard to call. Per the germline V gene, CDR1 is SQVTM and CDR2 is ANQGSEA. The length of the CDR3 is 12 residues. Trimming removed 4 bases at V and 4 bases at J, with 10 bases between. The CDR3 DNA is TGCAGCGTTGTATCCCTCAGCACTGAAGCTTTCTTT. Translation: CSVVSLSTEAFF.

This clone was seen a handful of times. The rearrangement uses TRBV6-1 and TRBJ1-5; TRBD1 aligns across 9 bases. CDR3 length: 19 amino acids. The germline V gene has CDR1 MNHNS and CDR2 SASEGT. V shed 2 bases, J shed 2 bases, and the junction held 13 bases outside the gene matches. DNA of the CDR3: TGTGCCAGCAGTGAAAACAGGGGGCGACCGGGTTTCGGCAATCAGCCCCAGCATTTT. Its translation is CASSENRGRPGFGNQPQHF.

V and J are TRBV7-2 and TRBJ2-5; TRBD2 matches at 14 bases. The CDR3 sequence is 15 residues long. Unmatched junction bases numbered 0, after V lost 5 bases and J lost 1 base. Germline-derived CDR1 and CDR2 are SGHTA and FQGNSA. In DNA, the CDR3 is TGTGCCAGCAGCGGACTAGCGGGGGGCCAAGAGACCCAGTACTTC. Its protein is CASSGLAGGQETQYF.

This CDR3 is CASSLQGVSSYNSPLHF. In nucleotides, the CDR3 is TGCGCCAGCAGCCTCCAGGGGGTTAGCTCCTATAATTCACCCCTCCACTTT. The V gene is TRBV4-1, the J gene TRBJ1-6, with 7 bases matching TRBD1. This CDR3 region has 17 residues. Germline loops: CDR1 MGHRA, CDR2 YSYEKL. Germline trimming cut 4 bases from V and 0 bases from J; bases unmatched to any gene: 6.

The J gene is TRBJ1-5, the V gene TRBV6-5; D gene ambiguous. The CDR3 consists of 13 residues. The V end was cut by 5 bases, the J end by 5 bases, with 10 bases between. Germline V gives CDR1 MNHEY, CDR2 SVGAGI. CDR3 in DNA: TGTGCCAGCAGTCACGACGGGTATCAGCCCCAGCATTTT. It specifies CASSHDGYQPQHF.